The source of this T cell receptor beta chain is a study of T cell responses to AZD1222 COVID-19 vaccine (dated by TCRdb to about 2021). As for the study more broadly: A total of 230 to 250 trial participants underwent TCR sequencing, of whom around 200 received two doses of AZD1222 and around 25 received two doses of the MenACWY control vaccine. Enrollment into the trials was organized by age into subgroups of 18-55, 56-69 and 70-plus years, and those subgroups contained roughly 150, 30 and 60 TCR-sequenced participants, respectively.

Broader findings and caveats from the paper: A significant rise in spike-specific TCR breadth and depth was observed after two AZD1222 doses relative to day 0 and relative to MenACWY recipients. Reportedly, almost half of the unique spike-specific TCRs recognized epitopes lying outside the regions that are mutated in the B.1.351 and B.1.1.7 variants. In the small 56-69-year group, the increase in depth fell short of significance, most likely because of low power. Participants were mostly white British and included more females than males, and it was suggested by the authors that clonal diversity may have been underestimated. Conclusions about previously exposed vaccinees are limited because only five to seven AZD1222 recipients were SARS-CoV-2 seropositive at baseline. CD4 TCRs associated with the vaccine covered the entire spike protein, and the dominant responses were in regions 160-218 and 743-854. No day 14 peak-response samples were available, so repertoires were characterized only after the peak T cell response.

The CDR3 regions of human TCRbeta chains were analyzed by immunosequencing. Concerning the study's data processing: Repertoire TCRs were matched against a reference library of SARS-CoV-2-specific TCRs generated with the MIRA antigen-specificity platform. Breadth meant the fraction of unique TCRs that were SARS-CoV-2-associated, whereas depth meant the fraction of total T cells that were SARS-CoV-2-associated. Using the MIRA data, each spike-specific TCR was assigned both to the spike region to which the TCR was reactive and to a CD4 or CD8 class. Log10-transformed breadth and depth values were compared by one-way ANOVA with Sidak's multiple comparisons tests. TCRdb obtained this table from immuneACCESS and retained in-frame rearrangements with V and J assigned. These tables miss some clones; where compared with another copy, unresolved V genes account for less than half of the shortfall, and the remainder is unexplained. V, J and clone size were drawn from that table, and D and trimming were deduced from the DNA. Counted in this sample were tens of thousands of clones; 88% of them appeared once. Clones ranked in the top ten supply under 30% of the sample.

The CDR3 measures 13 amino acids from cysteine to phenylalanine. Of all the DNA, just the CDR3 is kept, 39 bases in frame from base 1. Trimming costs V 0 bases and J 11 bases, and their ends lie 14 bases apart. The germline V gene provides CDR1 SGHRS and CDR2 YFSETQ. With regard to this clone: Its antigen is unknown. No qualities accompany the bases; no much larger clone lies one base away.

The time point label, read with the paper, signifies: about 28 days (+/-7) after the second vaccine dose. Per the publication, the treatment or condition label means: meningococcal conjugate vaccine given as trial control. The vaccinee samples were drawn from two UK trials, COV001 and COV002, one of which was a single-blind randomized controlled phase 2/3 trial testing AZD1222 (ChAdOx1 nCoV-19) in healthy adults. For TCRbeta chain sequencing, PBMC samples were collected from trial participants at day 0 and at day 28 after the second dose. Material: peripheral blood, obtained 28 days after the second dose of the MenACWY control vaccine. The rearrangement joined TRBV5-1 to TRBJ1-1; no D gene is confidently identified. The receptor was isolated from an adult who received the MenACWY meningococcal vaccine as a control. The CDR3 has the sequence CASSLEDPSLAFF. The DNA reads TGCGCCAGCAGCTTGGAAGATCCCTCGTTGGCTTTCTTT.